This is a list of T cell receptor beta chains from one sample in a study of siplizumab effects on memory and regulatory T cells. Here immunoSEQ multiplex PCR was the method, and the copy in TCRdb shows in-frame clones only, minus some. The sample carries 20,000 or so clones, about 40% recorded once. No antigens are known for them. Sequenced input: CFSE-low (dividing) CD4+ T cells sorted from an allogeneic mixed lymphocyte reaction. The source is a human donor in good health; the cells came from an allogeneic mixed lymphocyte reaction. Some clones in this sample may be carry-over from other donors' samples. Each CDR3 is given with its conserved first and last residue. D genes are given only for firm matches. Part of the rows lack a size; the others show once, few, many or a class for expanded clones.

V gene: TRBV5-1; J gene: TRBJ2-3; clone size: .; D gene: .; CDR3 DNA: TGCGCCAGCAGCTTGGGGGGGAACACAGATACGCAGTATTTT; CDR3 protein: CASSLGGNTDTQYF
V gene: TRBV29-1; J gene: TRBJ2-7; clone size: .; D gene: .; CDR3 DNA: TGCAGCGTTGAGGGGAGCTCCTACGAGCAGTACTTC; CDR3 protein: CSVEGSSYEQYF
V gene: TRBV7-9; J gene: TRBJ1-1; clone size: .; D gene: .; CDR3 DNA: TGTGCCAGCAGCGCTCAGACATGGGGCACTGAAGCTTTCTTT; CDR3 protein: CASSAQTWGTEAFF
V gene: TRBV5-1; J gene: TRBJ2-3; clone size: .; D gene: .; CDR3 DNA: TGCGCCAGCAGCTTCCAGGGGATTTACACAGATACGCAGTATTTT; CDR3 protein: CASSFQGIYTDTQYF
V gene: TRBV6-1; J gene: TRBJ2-6; clone size: .; D gene: TRBD1; CDR3 DNA: TGTGCCAGCAGTGTTTACAGGGGGCTTTCTGGGGCCAACGTCCTGACTTTC; CDR3 protein: CASSVYRGLSGANVLTF
V gene: TRBV30; J gene: TRBJ2-3; clone size: .; D gene: .; CDR3 DNA: TGTGCCCCCCAAAGGTCGGGAGAGCAGTATTTT; CDR3 protein: CAPQRSGEQYF
V gene: TRBV5-6; J gene: TRBJ2-7; clone size: few; D gene: TRBD2; CDR3 DNA: TGTGCCAGCAGGAGTTCCGGGAGGTCCTACGAGCAGTACTTC; CDR3 protein: CASRSSGRSYEQYF
V gene: TRBV25-1; J gene: TRBJ1-2; clone size: medium-sized; D gene: TRBD1; CDR3 DNA: TGTGCCAGCAGTGAATGGTCAGGGGGTAACTATGGCTACACCTTC; CDR3 protein: CASSEWSGGNYGYTF
V gene: TRBV6-6; J gene: TRBJ2-4; clone size: few; D gene: .; CDR3 DNA: TGTGCCAGCAGCCTCGACAGGATAAACATTCAGTACTTC; CDR3 protein: CASSLDRINIQYF
V gene: TRBV15; J gene: TRBJ2-3; clone size: .; D gene: .; CDR3 DNA: TGTGCCACCAGCAGAGCAGGGACAGATACGCAGTATTTT; CDR3 protein: CATSRAGTDTQYF
V gene: TRBV6-5; J gene: TRBJ1-1; clone size: .; D gene: .; CDR3 DNA: TGTGCCAGCAGATCCCCAGGGTCCGGGGGCACTGAAGCTTTCTTT; CDR3 protein: CASRSPGSGGTEAFF
V gene: TRBV7-6; J gene: TRBJ2-3; clone size: .; D gene: TRBD1; CDR3 DNA: TGTGCCAGCAGCTTAGCGTTGGGACAGGGTGAGGGCACAGATACGCAGTATTTT; CDR3 protein: CASSLALGQGEGTDTQYF
V gene: TRBV5-5; J gene: TRBJ2-7; clone size: .; D gene: .; CDR3 DNA: TGTGCCAGCAGCAGGGAGTGGGGGTCCTACGAGCAGTACTTC; CDR3 protein: CASSREWGSYEQYF
V gene: TRBV5-1; J gene: TRBJ2-2; clone size: few; D gene: TRBD2; CDR3 DNA: TGCGCCAGCAGCTTGACACCTCCCAGCGGGAGGGAAACCGGGGAGCTGTTTTTT; CDR3 protein: CASSLTPPSGRETGELFF
V gene: TRBV6-4; J gene: TRBJ2-4; clone size: .; D gene: .; CDR3 DNA: TGTGCCAGCAGGCCCGGTGAGTTAGCCAAAAACATTCAGTACTTC; CDR3 protein: CASRPGELAKNIQYF
V gene: TRBV7-2; J gene: TRBJ1-1; clone size: .; D gene: TRBD1; CDR3 DNA: TGTGCCAGCAGTAACGCAGGGGGCACTGAAGCTTTCTTT; CDR3 protein: CASSNAGGTEAFF
V gene: TRBV5-1; J gene: TRBJ2-7; clone size: .; D gene: .; CDR3 DNA: TGCGCCAGCAGCGTGCTTGGAAAGGACAGTCCTATCTACGAGCAGTACTTC; CDR3 protein: CASSVLGKDSPIYEQYF
V gene: TRBV10-3; J gene: TRBJ2-3; clone size: .; D gene: .; CDR3 DNA: TGTGCCATGGGCCCTGCGAAACAGGTCGCAGATACGCAGTATTTT; CDR3 protein: CAMGPAKQVADTQYF
V gene: TRBV5-1; J gene: TRBJ2-5; clone size: few; D gene: TRBD2; CDR3 DNA: TGCGCCAGCAGCCAGGGACTATTTTACGACGGAGAGACCCAGTACTTC; CDR3 protein: CASSQGLFYDGETQYF
V gene: TRBV7-8; J gene: TRBJ2-2; clone size: .; D gene: .; CDR3 DNA: TGTGCCAGCAGCTTAGTGGGGGGAGAGCTAGGACACCGGGGAGCTGTTTTT; CDR3 protein: CASSLVGGELGHRGAVF
V gene: TRBV5-1; J gene: TRBJ2-1; clone size: few; D gene: TRBD2; CDR3 DNA: TGCGCCAGCAGCTCTAGCGGGGGGAACTACAATGAGCAGTTCTTC; CDR3 protein: CASSSSGGNYNEQFF
V gene: TRBV6-1; J gene: TRBJ2-2; clone size: .; D gene: .; CDR3 DNA: TGTGCCAGCAGTCCCGGGGGTTACCTCACCGGGGAGCTGTTTTTT; CDR3 protein: CASSPGGYLTGELFF
V gene: TRBV6-6; J gene: TRBJ1-2; clone size: .; D gene: .; CDR3 DNA: TGTGCCAGCAGACGGATCGTTTATGGCTACACCTTC; CDR3 protein: CASRRIVYGYTF
V gene: TRBV5-1; J gene: TRBJ2-3; clone size: few; D gene: .; CDR3 DNA: TGCGCCAGCAGCACTGCCTACACAGATACGCAGTATTTT; CDR3 protein: CASSTAYTDTQYF
V gene: TRBV6-1; J gene: TRBJ1-3; clone size: few; D gene: .; CDR3 DNA: TGTGCCAGCAGTGCAGGGATCGCGGCGGGAAACACCATATATTTT; CDR3 protein: CASSAGIAAGNTIYF
V gene: TRBV29-1; J gene: TRBJ2-5; clone size: .; D gene: TRBD1; CDR3 DNA: TGCAGCGTTGTCCAGGGGGTGGAGACCCAGTACTTC; CDR3 protein: CSVVQGVETQYF
V gene: TRBV9; J gene: TRBJ2-2; clone size: .; D gene: TRBD2; CDR3 DNA: TGTGCCAGCAGCTGGGTAGCGGGGGCGGGCGGGGAGCTGTTTTTT; CDR3 protein: CASSWVAGAGGELFF
V gene: TRBV5-1; J gene: TRBJ1-3; clone size: .; D gene: .; CDR3 DNA: TGCGCCAGCAGCTTGGAGGGGGTGATCGGAAACACCATATATTTT; CDR3 protein: CASSLEGVIGNTIYF
V gene: TRBV7-3; J gene: TRBJ2-5; clone size: .; D gene: .; CDR3 DNA: TGTGCCAGCAGCCGGGACCTAATGGGGACCCAGTACTTC; CDR3 protein: CASSRDLMGTQYF
V gene: TRBV6-1; J gene: TRBJ2-7; clone size: few; D gene: TRBD2; CDR3 DNA: TGTGCCAGCAGGGGCGGGGGATCCTACGAGCAGTACTTC; CDR3 protein: CASRGGGSYEQYF
V gene: TRBV6-6; J gene: TRBJ1-2; clone size: medium-sized; D gene: .; CDR3 DNA: TGTGCCAGCAGTCCGCCCCCTATTCTTGGCTACACCTTC; CDR3 protein: CASSPPPILGYTF
V gene: TRBV2; J gene: TRBJ2-5; clone size: .; D gene: .; CDR3 DNA: TGTGCCAGCAGTCCCCTTGGGGCTAGCCCCCAAGAGACCCAGTACTTC; CDR3 protein: CASSPLGASPQETQYF
V gene: TRBV7-7; J gene: TRBJ2-1; clone size: .; D gene: .; CDR3 DNA: TGTGCCAGCAGCTTCGGGTCCGGCCCCTACAATGAGCAGTTCTTC; CDR3 protein: CASSFGSGPYNEQFF
V gene: TRBV6-5; J gene: TRBJ2-1; clone size: .; D gene: TRBD2; CDR3 DNA: TGTGCCAGCATTCTCCTCTGGGGAGGGGTAAATGAGCAGTTCTTC; CDR3 protein: CASILLWGGVNEQFF
V gene: TRBV5-6; J gene: TRBJ2-2; clone size: .; D gene: .; CDR3 DNA: TGTGCCAGCAGCCCATGGACCATCATGAACACCGGGGAGCTGTTTTTT; CDR3 protein: CASSPWTIMNTGELFF
V gene: TRBV27; J gene: TRBJ2-1; clone size: .; D gene: .; CDR3 DNA: TGTGCCAGCAGTCGGGGAAATGAGCAGTTCTTC; CDR3 protein: CASSRGNEQFF
V gene: TRBV28; J gene: TRBJ1-4; clone size: .; D gene: TRBD1; CDR3 DNA: TGTGCCAGCAGTTTGCCCGGGACAGCTAATGAAAAACTGTTTTTT; CDR3 protein: CASSLPGTANEKLFF
V gene: TRBV5-4; J gene: TRBJ1-4; clone size: .; D gene: .; CDR3 DNA: TGTGCCAGCAGCTCTAGACGAGCAACTAATGAAAAACTGTTTTTT; CDR3 protein: CASSSRRATNEKLFF
V gene: TRBV6-6; J gene: TRBJ1-1; clone size: many; D gene: .; CDR3 DNA: TGTGCCAGCAGTACCGCCCCTTTGACTGAAGCTTTCTTT; CDR3 protein: CASSTAPLTEAFF
V gene: TRBV2; J gene: TRBJ2-3; clone size: .; D gene: TRBD2; CDR3 DNA: TGTGCCAGCACCGGGACTAGATTATCCACAGATACGCAGTATTTT; CDR3 protein: CASTGTRLSTDTQYF
V gene: TRBV19; J gene: TRBJ1-4; clone size: few; D gene: .; CDR3 DNA: TGTGCCAGTAGTATTTGGGCCATGGGAGGGAATAAACTGTTTTTT; CDR3 protein: CASSIWAMGGNKLFF
V gene: TRBV7-9; J gene: TRBJ1-1; clone size: few; D gene: .; CDR3 DNA: TGTGCCAGCAGCTTGGGAACACCGAACACTGAAGCTTTCTTT; CDR3 protein: CASSLGTPNTEAFF
V gene: TRBV6-1; J gene: TRBJ2-3; clone size: few; D gene: TRBD2; CDR3 DNA: TGTGCCAGCAGTGTAGCGGGGGGATCTAGCACAGATACGCAGTATTTT; CDR3 protein: CASSVAGGSSTDTQYF
V gene: TRBV27; J gene: TRBJ1-6; clone size: .; D gene: .; CDR3 DNA: TGTGCCACCGCGGCAGGCTCGTTCTATAATTCACCCCTCCACTTT; CDR3 protein: CATAAGSFYNSPLHF